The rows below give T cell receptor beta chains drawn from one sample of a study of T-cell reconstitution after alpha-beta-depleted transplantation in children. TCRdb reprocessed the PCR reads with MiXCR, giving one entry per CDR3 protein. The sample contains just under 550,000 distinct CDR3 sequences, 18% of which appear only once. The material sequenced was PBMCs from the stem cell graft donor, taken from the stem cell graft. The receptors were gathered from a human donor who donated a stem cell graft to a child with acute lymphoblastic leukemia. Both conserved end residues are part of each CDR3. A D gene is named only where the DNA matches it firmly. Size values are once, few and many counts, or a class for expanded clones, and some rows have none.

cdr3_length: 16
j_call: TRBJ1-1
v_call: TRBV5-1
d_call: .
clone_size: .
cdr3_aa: CASSPGVELGDTEAFF
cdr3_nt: TGCGCCAGCAGCCCAGGGGTAGAACTCGGGGACACTGAAGCTTTCTTT

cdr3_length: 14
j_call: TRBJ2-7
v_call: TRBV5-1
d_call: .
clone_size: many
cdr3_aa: CASSLASGDYEQYF
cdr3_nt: TGCGCCAGCAGCTTGGCCAGTGGGGACTACGAGCAGTACTTC

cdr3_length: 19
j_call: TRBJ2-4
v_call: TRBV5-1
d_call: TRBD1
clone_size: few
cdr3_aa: CASSLVAGGAGGSKNIQYF
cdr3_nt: TGCGCCAGCAGCTTGGTCGCAGGGGGCGCAGGGGGGTCCAAAAACATTCAGTACTTC

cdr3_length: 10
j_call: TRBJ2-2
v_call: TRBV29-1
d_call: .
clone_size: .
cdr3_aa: CSVFSGELFF
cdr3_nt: TGCAGCGTGTTCTCTGGGGAGCTGTTTTTT

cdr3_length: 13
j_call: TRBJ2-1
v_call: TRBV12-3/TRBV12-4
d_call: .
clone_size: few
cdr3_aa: CATAYPTQGEQFF
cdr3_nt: TGTGCCACAGCGTATCCTACACAAGGAGAGCAGTTCTTC

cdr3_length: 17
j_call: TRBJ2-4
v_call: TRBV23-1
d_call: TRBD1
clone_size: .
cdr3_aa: CASSHGTGNVAKNIQYF
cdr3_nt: TGCGCCAGCAGTCATGGGACAGGGAACGTCGCCAAAAACATTCAGTACTTC

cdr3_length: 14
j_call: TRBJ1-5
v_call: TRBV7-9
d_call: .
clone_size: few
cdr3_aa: CASSIGAVNQPQHF
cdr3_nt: TGTGCCAGCAGCATAGGTGCGGTGAATCAGCCCCAGCATTTT

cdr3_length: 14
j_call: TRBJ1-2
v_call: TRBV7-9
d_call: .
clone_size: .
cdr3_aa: CASSEGIRLYGYTF
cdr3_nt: TGTGCCAGCAGCGAAGGGATCCGGCTATATGGCTACACCTTC

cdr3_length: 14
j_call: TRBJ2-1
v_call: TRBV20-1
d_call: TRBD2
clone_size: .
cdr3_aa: CSAFGLAGENEQFF
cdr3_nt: TGCAGTGCTTTTGGACTAGCGGGCGAGAATGAGCAGTTCTTC

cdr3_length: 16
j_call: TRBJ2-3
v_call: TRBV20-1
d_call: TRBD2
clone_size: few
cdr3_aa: CSARDPGGWSTDTQYF
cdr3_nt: TGCAGTGCTAGAGATCCGGGGGGGTGGTCCACAGATACGCAGTATTTT

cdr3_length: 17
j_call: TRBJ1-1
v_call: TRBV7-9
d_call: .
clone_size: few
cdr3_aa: CASSLVGRTSSLTEAFF
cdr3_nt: TGTGCCAGCAGCTTAGTCGGCAGGACGTCCTCTCTCACAGAAGCTTTCTTT

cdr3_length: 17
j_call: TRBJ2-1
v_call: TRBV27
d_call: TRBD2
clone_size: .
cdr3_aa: CASRGRMLAGGANEQFF
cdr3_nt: TGTGCCAGCAGAGGACGGATGCTAGCGGGGGGAGCTAATGAGCAGTTCTTC

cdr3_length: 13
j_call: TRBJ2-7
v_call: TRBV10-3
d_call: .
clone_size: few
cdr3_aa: CAINQESSYEQYF
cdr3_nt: TGTGCCATCAACCAGGAAAGCTCCTACGAGCAGTACTTC

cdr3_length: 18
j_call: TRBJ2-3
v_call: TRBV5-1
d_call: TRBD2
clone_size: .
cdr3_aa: CASSKGLAGVSPTDTQYF
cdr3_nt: TGCGCCAGCAGCAAGGGACTAGCGGGAGTATCACCCACAGATACGCAGTATTTT

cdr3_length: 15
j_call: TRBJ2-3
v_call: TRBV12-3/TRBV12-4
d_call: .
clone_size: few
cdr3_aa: CASSLSRSYKDTQYF
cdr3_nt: TGTGCCAGCAGTTTAAGTAGGTCGTATAAGGATACGCAGTATTTT

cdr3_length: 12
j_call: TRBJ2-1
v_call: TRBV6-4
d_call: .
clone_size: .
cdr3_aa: CASSDTNSEQFF
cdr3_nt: TGTGCCAGCAGTGACACCAACTCAGAGCAGTTCTTC

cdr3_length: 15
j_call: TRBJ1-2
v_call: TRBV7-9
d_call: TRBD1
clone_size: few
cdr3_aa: CASSPGTDLNYGYTF
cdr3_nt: TGTGCCAGCAGCCCTGGGACAGACCTTAACTATGGCTACACCTTC

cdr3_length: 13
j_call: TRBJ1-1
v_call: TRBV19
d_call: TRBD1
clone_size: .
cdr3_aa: CASQEGAVVGAFF
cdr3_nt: TGTGCCAGCCAGGAGGGGGCTGTCGTCGGAGCTTTCTTT

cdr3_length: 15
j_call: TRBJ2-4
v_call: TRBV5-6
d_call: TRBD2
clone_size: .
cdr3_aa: CASSPTSGIEYIQYF
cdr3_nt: TGTGCCAGCAGCCCGACTAGCGGGATAGAGTACATTCAGTACTTC

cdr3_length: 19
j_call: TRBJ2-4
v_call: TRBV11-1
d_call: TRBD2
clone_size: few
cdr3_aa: CASSGKTSGSLSAKNIQYF
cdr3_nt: TGTGCCAGCAGCGGAAAGACTAGCGGGAGCTTGTCAGCCAAAAACATTCAGTACTTC

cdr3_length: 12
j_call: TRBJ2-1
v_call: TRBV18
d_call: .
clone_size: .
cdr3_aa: CASSTGSNEQFF
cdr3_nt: TGTGCCAGCTCAACAGGGAGCAATGAGCAGTTCTTC

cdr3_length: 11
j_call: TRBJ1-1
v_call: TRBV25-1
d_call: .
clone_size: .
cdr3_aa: CASSAGVEAFF
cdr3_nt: TGTGCCAGCAGTGCAGGAGTCGAAGCTTTCTTT